What follows are 17 T cell receptor beta chains derived from one specimen sequenced in a study of blood T cell repertoires in COVID-19. The protocol was immunoSEQ multiplex PCR, while the TCRdb copy is restricted to in-frame clones and leaves out a portion. The sample includes 180,000 or so clones, about 89% of them seen just once. The sequenced sample was peripheral blood. The receptors were sampled from a man aged 70 or older with acute or convalescent COVID-19.

The genes are TRBV20-1 and TRBJ1-2, with 10 bases lining up with TRBD1. The V segment lost 5 bases and the J segment 6 bases; nucleotides outside the gene matches: 0. CDR3 length: 11 residues. Germline V lookup: CDR1 DFQATT, CDR2 SNEGSKA (reference sequence). The CDR3, as DNA: TGCAGTGCTGACAGGGGGCATGGCTACACCTTC. Its translation: CSADRGHGYTF.

The chain uses TRBV6-6 and TRBJ2-1; 9 bases match TRBD2. CDR3 length equals 16 residues. Trimming took 5 bases from V and 2 from J; bases not matched to a gene: 7. Germline CDR1 MNHNY, CDR2 SVGAGI (reference sequence). The CDR3 DNA is TGTGCCAGCAGTCGACTAGCGGACTTAACCTACAATGAGCAGTTCTTC. Its translation: CASSRLADLTYNEQFF.

The gene calls are TRBV9 and TRBJ2-3; D perhaps matches TRBD2 (6 bases). The CDR3 spans 13 residues. Germline loops: CDR1 SGDLS, CDR2 YYNGEE. V was trimmed by 0 bases and J by 4 bases, leaving 6 bases between them. CDR3: CASSVAGADTQYF. Written as DNA, the CDR3 is TGTGCCAGCAGCGTAGCGGGGGCAGATACGCAGTATTTT.

V is TRBV19 and J is TRBJ1-6; 7 positions match TRBD1. V trimming: 7 bases; J trimming: 7 bases; junction bases outside the gene matches: 10. Germline loops: CDR1 LNHDA, CDR2 SQIVND (reference sequence). The CDR3 contains 15 residues. For the CDR3, the DNA is TGTGCCAGTACCAATATTGTACAGGGGAATTCACCCCTCCACTTT. Its translation is CASTNIVQGNSPLHF.

This chain joins TRBV9 and TRBJ2-3, with 8 bases fitting TRBD2. The CDR3 spans 16 residues. CDR1 and CDR2 from the germline V gene are SGDLS and YYNGEE. The V segment lost 2 bases and the J segment 5 bases; nucleotides outside the gene matches: 10. CDR3: CASSVSLGLAGDTQYF. As DNA, the CDR3 is TGTGCCAGCAGCGTCTCCCTGGGGCTAGCGGGAGATACGCAGTATTTT.

This sequence joins TRBV3-1 (or the pseudogene TRBV3-2) and TRBJ2-3; 8 positions agree with TRBD2. CDR1 LGHDT and CDR2 YNNKEL come from the germline V gene (reference sequence). This CDR3 region has 14 residues. After removal of 4 bases from V and 6 bases from J, the junction contained 6 bases not matched to a gene. CDR3 protein: CASSLGGAGDTQYF. In DNA form, the CDR3 reads TGTGCCAGCAGCCTCGGGGGGGCCGGGGATACGCAGTATTTT.

This clone showed up just once. CDR3 amino acids: CASSLALWGLAGPSTDTQYF. DNA for the CDR3: TGTGCCAGCAGCTTAGCACTCTGGGGACTAGCGGGACCTAGCACAGATACGCAGTATTTT. The gene calls are TRBV7-6 and TRBJ2-3; TRBD2 matches at 13 bases. The length of the CDR3 is 20 residues. V gave up 0 bases and J gave up 0 bases; unmatched junction bases: 9. CDR1 and CDR2 from the germline V gene are SGHVS and FNYEAQ.

The genes are TRBV5-6 and TRBJ1-1; D is undetermined. Germline V lookup: CDR1 SGHDT, CDR2 YYEEEE. V was clipped by 2 bases and J by 4 bases, with 12 bases between them. The CDR3 loop spans 14 amino acids. In DNA form, the CDR3 reads TGTGCCAGCAGCTTTTTCCCATCTAGCACTGAAGCTTTCTTT. Translated: CASSFFPSSTEAFF.

About this clone itself: One end of the junction varies from germline; a read error may be responsible. The chain carries TRBV7-9 and TRBJ2-7, with TRBD1 matching over 9 bases. CDR3 size: 15 residues. In germline, CDR1 is SEHNR, CDR2 FQNEAQ (reference sequence). This CDR3 reads CASSLATGGHYEQYF. CDR3 in DNA: TGTGCCAGCAGTTTAGCTACAGGGGGCCACTACGAGCAGTACTTC.

The rearrangement uses TRBV5-6 and TRBJ1-6, with 9 positions matching TRBD1. Trimming took 4 bases from V and 0 from J; bases not matched to a gene: 8. There are 18 residues in the CDR3. Germline CDR1 and CDR2: SGHDT and YYEEEE. Here the CDR3 DNA reads TGTGCCAGCAGCCAGGGACAGGGTCAAGGCTCCTATAATTCACCCCTCCACTTT. It codes for CASSQGQGQGSYNSPLHF.

The chain recombines TRBV7-3 with TRBJ2-2; weak D call: TRBD1 (5 bases). The CDR3 is made up of 14 amino acids. The germline V gene has CDR1 SGHTA and CDR2 FQGTGA. V gave up 0 bases and J gave up 7 bases, with 9 bases separating them. As DNA, the CDR3 is TGTGCCAGCAGCTTAACGTTAGGGGTCGGGGAGCTGTTTTTT. Protein sequence: CASSLTLGVGELFF.

This clone turned up a few times. In DNA form, the CDR3 reads TGCGCCAGCAGCGCCTACGGGTACCAAGAGACCCAGTACTTC. It encodes CASSAYGYQETQYF. J is TRBJ2-5 and V is TRBV5-1; D not resolved. This CDR3 is built from 14 residues. Germline V gene data show CDR1 as SGHRS and CDR2 as YFSETQ. Trimming stripped 4 bases from V and 0 bases from J, with 10 bases between.

This chain uses TRBV5-4 with TRBJ1-2; 9 nucleotides line up with TRBD1. The CDR3 runs 14 residues. After removal of 4 bases from V and 4 bases from J, the junction contained 5 bases not matched to a gene. Germline V gene lookup returns CDR1 SGHNT and CDR2 YYREEE (reference sequence). The CDR3 region is CASSLGQGSYGYTF. In nucleotides, the CDR3 is TGTGCCAGCAGCCTTGGACAGGGGAGCTATGGCTACACCTTC.

The chain employs TRBV4-3 and TRBJ1-1; 8 nucleotides align to TRBD1. Looked up from germline, CDR1 is LGHNA and CDR2 is YSLEER. V was clipped by 5 bases and J by 5 bases; unmatched bases: 10. This CDR3 is 15 amino acids long. The CDR3 bases are TGCGCCAGCAGCTATATCGCGACAGGGGCAACTGAAGCTTTCTTT. Amino acids: CASSYIATGATEAFF.

This clone was observed a few times. V and J are TRBV19 and TRBJ1-2, with D possibly being TRBD1 (5 bases). The ends were cut back, 8 bases at V and 6 bases at J, with 16 bases in the middle. The CDR3 has 13 residues. Germline V gene data show CDR1 as LNHDA and CDR2 as SQIVND (reference sequence). The CDR3 sequence is CASSLNWGDGYTF. Here the CDR3 DNA reads TGTGCCAGTTCTCTTAACTGGGGGGATGGCTACACCTTC.

This chain uses TRBV2 with TRBJ1-6; 7 positions agree with TRBD1. Per the germline V gene, CDR1 is SNHLY and CDR2 is FYNNEI. V trimming: 6 bases; J trimming: 5 bases; junction bases outside the gene matches: 13. This CDR3 region has 17 residues. In nucleotides, the CDR3 is TGTGCCAGCAGCGAATTTGCAGGGGGTTATGATAATTCACCCCTCCACTTT. This gives the protein CASSEFAGGYDNSPLHF.

The chain is built from TRBV6-1 and TRBJ2-3; D is possibly TRBD1 (6 bases). The CDR3 loop spans 14 amino acids. CDR1 and CDR2 from the germline V gene are MNHNS and SASEGT. Trimming removed 3 bases from V and 7 bases from J, with 14 bases in between. This CDR3 reads CASSEGAPSNTQYF. In DNA, the CDR3 is TGTGCCAGCAGTGAGGGGGCCCCTAGTAATACGCAGTATTTT.